This is a list of T cell receptor beta chains from one sample in a study of naive and memory T cell subsets. TCRdb re-analysed the UMI-ligation and nested PCR reads in MiXCR, keeping a single row per CDR3 protein. The sample holds around 18,000 distinct CDR3 sequences, 8.5% to 10% seen once. The specimen comprised skin, sampled from a tuberculin skin test site. The receptors stem from an adult in good health. Both conserved end residues are part of each CDR3. D genes are given only for firm matches. Where a row states a size, it is once, few, many or the class of an expanded clone; other rows omit it.

>TRBJ2-7|TRBV6-1|few|TRBD1
TGTGCCAGCAGTGAAGCGTGCCAGGGGGCGGGCGAGCAGTACTTC
CASSEACQGAGEQYF
>TRBJ2-2|TRBV6-6|few|NA
TGTGCCAGCAGTTACCACAGGGCGAACACCGGGGAGCTGTTTTTT
CASSYHRANTGELFF
>TRBJ2-7|TRBV27|few|NA
TGTGCCAGCAGTTTAGGGTCAGCGGATCCTCTCCTACGAGGGCAGTACTTC
CASSLGSADPLLRGQYF
>TRBJ1-4|TRBV7-8|many|NA
TGTGCCAGCAGCATAAGCGCTAATGAAAAACTGTTTTTT
CASSISANEKLFF
>TRBJ2-7|TRBV5-4|NA|NA
TGTGCCAGCGGTACTAGCAGATACGAGCAGTACTTC
CASGTSRYEQYF
>TRBJ1-3|TRBV28|few|TRBD1
TGTGCCAGCAGTTTATGGACAGGGAGAAACACCATATATTTT
CASSLWTGRNTIYF
>TRBJ2-5|TRBV10-3|medium-sized|NA
TGTGCCATCGGCCGGGACATGAACAGCCAAGAGACCCAGTACTTC
CAIGRDMNSQETQYF
>TRBJ2-1|TRBV4-1|many|TRBD2
TGCGCCAGCAGCCCGACTAGCGGGGGAGGCAATGAGCAGTTCTTC
CASSPTSGGGNEQFF
>TRBJ2-1|TRBV29-1|NA|TRBD2
TGCAGCGTTGACGGCCTGATGGCGGGGGGCCTAGAAAGCTCCTACAATGAGCAGTTCTTC
CSVDGLMAGGLESSYNEQFF
>TRBJ2-1|TRBV6-2/TRBV6-3|many|NA
TGTGCCAGCAGACCCTCGGACCACAATGAGCAGTTCTTC
CASRPSDHNEQFF
>TRBJ2-3|TRBV7-6|medium-sized|NA
TGTGCCAGCAGCCGAGACTCAGATACGCAGTATTTT
CASSRDSDTQYF
>TRBJ1-5|TRBV6-2/TRBV6-3|once|TRBD1
TGTGCCAGCAGTTACCTGGGACAGAACAATCAGCCCCAGCATTTT
CASSYLGQNNQPQHF
>TRBJ1-2|TRBV20-1|few|NA
TGCAGTGCTAGAAAGGGGGGCGGGGGATTGGTCTATGGCTACACCTTC
CSARKGGGGLVYGYTF
>TRBJ2-7|TRBV18|many|NA
TGTGCCAGCTCACCGGAGAACTACGAGCAGTACTTC
CASSPENYEQYF
>TRBJ1-1|TRBV10-2|many|TRBD1
TGCGCCAGCAGCAAACAGGGGTTAACCTTTGTGAACACTGAAGCTTTCTTT
CASSKQGLTFVNTEAFF
>TRBJ2-6|TRBV6-5|few|NA
TGTGCCAGCAGCCCAGCTTCCCATTCTGGGGCCAACGTCCTGACTTTC
CASSPASHSGANVLTF
>TRBJ2-1|TRBV2|many|TRBD2
TGTGCCAGCAGTGAGGGTAGCGGGGGAACCTACAATGAGCAGTTCTTC
CASSEGSGGTYNEQFF
>TRBJ2-7|TRBV11-2|few|NA
TGTGCCAGCAGCTTAGGGGCCTCCTACGAGCAGTACTTC
CASSLGASYEQYF
>TRBJ2-2|TRBV9|few|NA
TGTGCCAGCAGCGTAGCTACGCGGTATTGGGACACCGGGGAGCTGTTTTTT
CASSVATRYWDTGELFF
>TRBJ2-3|TRBV29-1|NA|NA
TGCAGCGTTGACCGTAGGGCAGATACGCAGTATTTT
CSVDRRADTQYF
>TRBJ2-4|TRBV4-1|many|TRBD1
TGCGCCAGCAGCCACTACCCTGCGGGACAGGAAAACATTCAGTACTTC
CASSHYPAGQENIQYF
>TRBJ2-5|TRBV28|many|TRBD1
TGTGCCAGCAGTTTCTTGGGGACAGGCATACAAGAGACCCAGTACTTC
CASSFLGTGIQETQYF
>TRBJ2-3|TRBV2|few|NA
TGTGCCAGCAGTGAATACGGGCGGACGAATCGGGATACGCAGTATTTT
CASSEYGRTNRDTQYF
>TRBJ2-7|TRBV7-2|many|TRBD1
TGTGCCAGCAGCCATGAGGTTACAGGGGGCTACGAGCAGTACTTC
CASSHEVTGGYEQYF
>TRBJ2-2|TRBV6-5|few|NA
TGTGCCAGCACCCCAGGGGTAAACACCGGGGAGCTGTTTTTT
CASTPGVNTGELFF
>TRBJ2-3|TRBV7-2|NA|TRBD2
TGTGCCAGCAGATACGGACTAGCGGTAGTCACAGATACACAGTATTTT
CASRYGLAVVTDTQYF
>TRBJ2-3|TRBV27|few|NA
TGTGCCAGCAGTTTTGGGGGGCAAGATACGCAGTATTTT
CASSFGGQDTQYF
>TRBJ2-1|TRBV27|NA|NA
TGTACCAGCAGCTTACTACCTGGCAATGAGCAGTTCTTC
CTSSLLPGNEQFF
>TRBJ1-2|TRBV29-1|few|TRBD1
TGCAGCGTTGAAGGGAATGAGAGGACAGGCTATGGCTACACCTTC
CSVEGNERTGYGYTF
>TRBJ2-5|TRBV18|many|TRBD1
TGTGCCAGCTCACTACTGGGACAGGGAGGGGAAGAGACCCAGTACTTC
CASSLLGQGGEETQYF
>TRBJ2-3|TRBV18|many|NA
TGTGCCAGCTCACCACGGAGGGATACGCAGTATTTT
CASSPRRDTQYF
>TRBJ1-6|TRBV5-1|few|TRBD1
TGCGCCAGCAGCTGGACAGGGTGGGATTCACCCCTCCACTTT
CASSWTGWDSPLHF
>TRBJ2-3|TRBV29-1|few|TRBD1
TGCAGCGCCGGAAACTTCGGACAGGGCAGAGATACGCAGTATTTT
CSAGNFGQGRDTQYF
>TRBJ2-5|TRBV12-3/TRBV12-4|many|NA
TGTGCCAGCAGTGAGGGGGGGTGGGGACAAGCCCAAGAGACCCAGTACTTC
CASSEGGWGQAQETQYF
>TRBJ1-1|TRBV10-3|many|NA
TGTGCCATCAGGAGTGGGGAAAACACTGAAGCTTTCTTT
CAIRSGENTEAFF